These T cell receptor beta chains were read from a single sample in a study of cytomegalovirus exposure and HLA in healthy donors. Libraries were prepared by immunoSEQ multiplex PCR; TCRdb keeps only in-frame clonotypes and omits some of them. The data contain 85,000 to 90,000 clones, 67% of them singletons. Sequenced sample: PBMCs. These receptors originate from a man under 40 in good health and CMV-seronegative. Both conserved end residues are part of each CDR3. A D gene is named only where the DNA matches it firmly. Not all rows give a size; the values are once, few, many and, for expanded clones, a class.

clone size	CDR3 length	J gene	D gene	V gene	CDR3 DNA	CDR3 protein
NA	16	TRBJ1-1	NA	TRBV5-8	TGTGCCAGCAGCTTAGGTTCACGACATTCGGACACTGAAGCTTTCTTT	CASSLGSRHSDTEAFF
NA	16	TRBJ2-5	TRBD1	TRBV9	TGTGCCAGCAGCTCCCAAGGGACAGGGGAGCAAGAGACCCAGTACTTC	CASSSQGTGEQETQYF
NA	20	TRBJ1-2	NA	TRBV5-1	TGCGCCAGCAGCTTGGCCGTATTAGGTACAGGAGCCTCTTTAGGGTATGGCTACACCTTC	CASSLAVLGTGASLGYGYTF
once	13	TRBJ2-7	NA	TRBV5-6	TGTGCCAGCAGCGCGGAACAATACTACGAGCAGTACTTC	CASSAEQYYEQYF
few	12	TRBJ1-1	NA	TRBV2	TGTGCCAGCAGTTATCAGGACACTGAAGCTTTCTTT	CASSYQDTEAFF
NA	14	TRBJ2-1	TRBD1	TRBV15	TGTGCCACCAGCAGGACAGGGGGTTGGAATGAGCAGTTCTTC	CATSRTGGWNEQFF
few	11	TRBJ1-1	NA	TRBV29-1	TGCAGCGCCTTAAACAACCAGAAAGCTTTCTTT	CSALNNQKAFF
NA	15	TRBJ1-2	TRBD1	TRBV5-6	TGTGCCAGCAGCTCGAACCCGACAGGGACGTATGGCTACACCTTC	CASSSNPTGTYGYTF
NA	12	TRBJ1-1	TRBD1	TRBV28	TGTGCCAGTGACAGGGCGAACACTGAAGCTTTCTTT	CASDRANTEAFF
few	13	TRBJ1-1	NA	TRBV2	TGTGCCAGCATCAAGCAGGGAGGAACTGAAGCTTTCTTT	CASIKQGGTEAFF
NA	14	TRBJ2-7	NA	TRBV7-3	TGTGCCAGCAGCTTAAGCCCTAGCGACTACGAGCAGTACTTC	CASSLSPSDYEQYF
NA	13	TRBJ1-2	NA	TRBV28	TGTGCCAGCAGTAAAGGGGGAAGGAATGGCTACACCTTC	CASSKGGRNGYTF
few	15	TRBJ2-2	NA	TRBV18	TGTGCCAGCTCACCACGACAGTCGAACACCGGGGAGCTGTTTTTT	CASSPRQSNTGELFF
NA	11	TRBJ2-3	NA	TRBV20-1	TGCAGTGCTAGAGTTGAGGAAACGCAGTATTTT	CSARVEETQYF
NA	16	TRBJ2-7	TRBD1	TRBV11-2	TGTGCCAGCAGCGCCTCGAGGACAGGGGGAACCTACGAGCAGTACTTC	CASSASRTGGTYEQYF